The 18 T cell receptor beta chains below were found in one sample sequenced in a study of glioma-infiltrating T cells. Amplification of TCR alpha and beta CDR3 regions from RNA used iRepertoire nested multiplex PCR. Using its own MiXCR run on the multiplex PCR reads, TCRdb lists one record per CDR3 protein. The sample consists of about 140,000 distinct CDR3 sequences, roughly 43% of them appearing once. The source material was glioma tissue, nonneoplastic brain tissue, or PBMCs (not recorded which). These receptor sequences come from a human donor with low-grade glioma or glioblastoma, undergoing nonglioma brain surgery, or in good health (not recorded which).

This clonotype turned up a few times. CDR3 nucleotide sequence: TGTGCCAGCAGTTTACAAGGCAGCTCCTACGAGCAGTACTTC. Protein product: CASSLQGSSYEQYF. The chain has TRBV27 and TRBJ2-7; D is undetermined. The V gene's germline CDR1 is MNHEY and CDR2 SMNVEV (reference sequence). The CDR3 is 14 amino acids. V lost 2 bases to trimming and J lost 0 bases, with 8 bases between them.

This clonotype was seen more than once but under ten times. The gene calls are TRBV28 and TRBJ1-1; the match to TRBD1 covers 8 bases. The CDR3 covers 16 residues. Germline lookup yields CDR1 MDHEN and CDR2 SYDVKM. The ends lost 3 bases at V and 3 bases at J; junction bases unmatched: 9. The CDR3 is CASSLGGTGGDTEAFF. CDR3 nucleotide sequence: TGTGCCAGCAGTTTGGGGGGGACAGGTGGTGACACTGAAGCTTTCTTT.

The chain combines TRBV6-6 with TRBJ1-5; D not certain. V lost 0 bases, J lost 6 bases, and 9 bases lay in between. Looked up from germline, CDR1 is MNHNY and CDR2 is SVGAGI (reference sequence). The CDR3 has 14 amino acids. CDR3 nucleotides: TGTGCCAGCAGTTACTCGAGGGATGGTCAGCCCCAGCATTTT. It specifies CASSYSRDGQPQHF.

This clonotype was seen more than once but under ten times. V is TRBV27 and J is TRBJ2-2; perhaps TRBD1 as D (5 bases). This CDR3 spans 12 amino acids. Germline values: CDR1 MNHEY, CDR2 SMNVEV (reference sequence). V was clipped by 10 bases and J by 4 bases, with 10 bases between them. The CDR3 loop reads CATQGGTGELFF. As DNA, the CDR3 is TGTGCCACTCAGGGCGGCACCGGGGAGCTGTTTTTT.

The chain employs TRBV20-1 and TRBJ2-5; the D gene is possibly TRBD1 (5 bases). The CDR3 covers 11 residues. Trimming cost V 4 bases and J 5 bases, with 8 bases left between them. Germline V lookup: CDR1 DFQATT, CDR2 SNEGSKA (reference sequence). The CDR3 region is CSAKNRETQYF. In DNA form, the CDR3 reads TGCAGTGCTAAGAACAGGGAGACCCAGTACTTC.

The chain links TRBV6-6 to TRBJ2-7; perhaps TRBD1 as D (5 bases). The CDR3 is made up of 15 amino acids. Per the germline V gene, CDR1 is MNHNY and CDR2 is SVGAGI (reference sequence). The germline V and J ends were trimmed by 2 bases and 3 bases, with 14 bases remaining between them. CDR3 coding DNA: TGTGCCAGCAGTTACGGGCAGGGCTTATACTACGAGCAGTACTTC. This sequence encodes CASSYGQGLYYEQYF.

The chain uses TRBV6-6 and TRBJ2-1; D may correspond to TRBD1 or TRBD2 (5 bases each). CDR1 is MNHNY and CDR2 is SVGAGI in the germline V gene (reference sequence). CDR3 length: 12 amino acids. The ends were cut back, 5 bases at V and 7 bases at J, with 9 bases in the middle. For the CDR3, the DNA is TGTGCCAGCAGTGCCGAGGGGAATGAGCAGTTCTTC. The encoded protein is CASSAEGNEQFF.

This clonotype was detected once. The chain employs TRBV7-9 and TRBJ2-7; 9 nucleotides agree with TRBD1. CDR3 length: 15 amino acids. V lost 5 bases, J lost 4 bases, and 9 bases stayed unmatched. In germline, CDR1 is SEHNR, CDR2 FQNEAQ (reference sequence). The CDR3 is CASSTPGQGVYEQYF. CDR3 DNA: TGTGCCAGCAGCACACCGGGACAGGGAGTGTACGAGCAGTACTTC. Together with reference TRBV7-9 and TRBJ2-7, the CDR3 gives the full variable domain: DTGVSQNPRHKITKRGQNVTFRCDPISEHNRLYWYRQTLGQGPEFLTYFQNEAQLEKSRLLSDRFSAERPKGSFSTLEIQRTEQGDSAMYLCASSTPGQGVYEQYFGPGTRLTVT.

This clonotype was counted a few times. This chain uses TRBV10-3 with TRBJ1-1; no definite D call. V dropped 2 bases and J dropped 5 bases, with 12 bases sitting between them. Germline V lookup: CDR1 ENHRY, CDR2 SYGVKD. CDR3 length: 14 amino acids. CDR3: CAISEGGGRTEAFF. Here the CDR3 DNA reads TGTGCCATCAGTGAGGGAGGTGGTCGGACTGAAGCTTTCTTT.

V is TRBV3-1 and J is TRBJ2-7; D is possibly TRBD2 (5 bases). The CDR3 covers 12 residues. Between the trimmed V and J ends, which lost 3 bases and 6 bases, there was a span of 9 bases. CDR1 is LGHDT, CDR2 YNNKEL, per germline (reference sequence). CDR3 loop: CASSQSTSEQYF. The CDR3 DNA follows: TGTGCCAGCAGCCAGTCAACTAGCGAGCAGTACTTC.

Points on this clonotype: One base away lies a much larger clone, so this may be a sequencing read error. The V and J genes are TRBV6-5 and TRBJ2-1; D is ambiguous. V dropped 5 bases and J dropped 11 bases, with 10 bases sitting between them. Germline CDR1 MNHEY, CDR2 SVGAGI. CDR3 length: 11 residues. The CDR3 DNA reads as TGTGCCAGCAGTGAGCACCCAAAGCAGTTCTTC. Its protein product is CASSEHPKQFF.

This clonotype has more than one count but fewer than ten. CDR3 region: CASSRERFYEQYF. CDR3 in DNA: TGCGCCAGCAGCCGAGAGAGGTTCTACGAGCAGTACTTC. The chain has TRBV4-1 and TRBJ2-7; no clear D gene. V lost 4 bases, J lost 3 bases, and 10 bases lay in between. Germline V lookup: CDR1 MGHRA, CDR2 YSYEKL. The CDR3 consists of 13 residues.

The chain combines TRBV28 with TRBJ1-1, with D unclear. V was shortened by 8 bases and J by 2 bases, with 6 bases between the two germline ends. Germline V gene sequence: CDR1 MDHEN, CDR2 SYDVKM. This CDR3 has 11 residues. CDR3 in amino acids: CASQENTEAFF. In DNA, the CDR3 is TGTGCCAGCCAGGAAAACACTGAAGCTTTCTTT.

This clonotype was observed many times. The chain couples TRBV20-1 to TRBJ2-7; 10 nucleotides agree with TRBD1. J was trimmed by 2 bases and V by 4 bases; bases with no gene match: 8. The CDR3 runs to 15 residues. CDR1 is DFQATT, CDR2 SNEGSKA, per germline (reference sequence). In DNA form, the CDR3 reads TGCAGTGCTACGGGGGGGGACAGGGGCGCCTACGAGCAGTACTTC. Residues: CSATGGDRGAYEQYF.

The chain couples TRBV6-1 to TRBJ2-7; unclear D gene. V lost 5 bases to trimming and J lost 8 bases, with 13 bases between them. This CDR3 spans 12 amino acids. CDR1 and CDR2 from the germline V gene are MNHNS and SASEGT. In DNA form, the CDR3 reads TGTGCCAGCAGTTTAACCTACGAGAAGCAGTACTTC. Protein: CASSLTYEKQYF.

This clonotype was recorded many times. V is TRBV6-6 and J is TRBJ1-1, with D possibly being TRBD1 (6 bases). From germline, CDR1 is MNHNY and CDR2 SVGAGI (reference sequence). CDR3 length: 15 amino acids. Trimming left V 0 bases short and J 2 bases short, with 10 bases between. The CDR3 loop is CASSYSGQINTEAFF. The DNA of the CDR3 is TGTGCCAGCAGTTACTCTGGACAGATTAACACTGAAGCTTTCTTT.

This clonotype was recorded a few times. The chain uses TRBV6-1 and TRBJ2-3, with a possible D match to TRBD1 (6 bases). Germline V gene lookup returns CDR1 MNHNS and CDR2 SASEGT. Deletions cut 6 bases from V and 3 bases from J, with 22 bases between. The length of the CDR3 is 17 residues. The CDR3 loop is CASSSRWGPSWTDTQYF. The CDR3 coding sequence is TGTGCCAGCAGCTCACGGTGGGGGCCAAGCTGGACAGATACGCAGTATTTT.

V usage is TRBV7-6 and J usage is TRBJ1-2; D call uncertain. Trimming cost V 1 base and J 8 bases, with 11 bases left between them. The CDR3 runs 13 residues. Germline values: CDR1 SGHVS, CDR2 FNYEAQ. The CDR3 region is CASSLEDGGGYTF. For the CDR3, the DNA is TGTGCCAGCAGCTTAGAAGACGGAGGGGGCTACACCTTC.